This entry describes one T cell receptor beta chain. The record originates from a study of blood T cell repertoires in COVID-19. This CDR3 has 15 amino acids. The J segment lost 2 bases and the V segment lost 3 bases, leaving 7 bases of the junction unmatched. Germline V gene data show CDR1 as LNHNV and CDR2 as YYDKDF (reference sequence). Original processing notes: Estimates of nucleated cell counts were drawn from the amplification of reference gene primers. Produced via immunoSEQ multiplex PCR; TCRdb's table is partial and in-frame only. D and trimming were read from the DNA, whereas the V and J calls and clone size are those reported in that table. The sample contains around 80,000 clones, about 73% of which appear only once.

Sequenced: peripheral blood. The receptor's source is a man aged 50-60 years with active or convalescent COVID-19. V is TRBV15 and J is TRBJ2-7; 7 nucleotides agree with TRBD1. CDR3 bases: TGTGCCACCAGCAGTGCCAGGGGGACCACCTACGAGCAGTACTTC. Translating it yields CATSSARGTTYEQYF. Variable domain in full (rest from reference TRBV15 and TRBJ2-7): DAMVIQNPRYQVTQFGKPVTLSCSQTLNHNVMYWYQQKSSQAPKLLFHYYDKDFNNEADTPDNFQSRRPNTSFCFLDIRSPGLGDTAMYLCATSSARGTTYEQYFGPGTRLTVT.